Following are 2 T cell receptor beta chains from one sample sequenced in a study of Graves' ophthalmopathy and Graves' hyperthyroidism. Scientists amplified the TCR beta CDR3 regions from RNA transcripts. Following a first-round RT-PCR that used HTBI primers, a second-round multiplex PCR was carried out. Each CDR3 protein is one row after TCRdb ran MiXCR on the multiplex PCR reads. The repertoire holds 200,000 to 250,000 distinct CDR3 sequences, 20% to 25% seen once, with around 40% in the top ten. Material: peripheral blood. The receptors stem from a woman aged 50 to 60 with Graves' ophthalmopathy.

The chain combines TRBV6-5 with TRBJ2-5; a weak D match, TRBD1 (6 bases). This CDR3 is built from 15 residues. V dropped 0 bases and J dropped 5 bases, with 13 bases sitting between them. Germline values: CDR1 MNHEY, CDR2 SVGAGI. CDR3 loop: CASSYSGGEGETQYF. Written as DNA, the CDR3 is TGTGCCAGCAGTTACTCTGGGGGCGAAGGCGAGACCCAGTACTTC.

V gene TRBV7-3 combines with J gene TRBJ2-3; the D is unclear. Germline CDR1 and CDR2: SGHTA and FQGTGA. The CDR3 covers 14 residues. V was clipped by 1 base and J by 6 bases, with 11 bases between them. CDR3 loop: CASSLNAGSDTQYF. The CDR3 coding sequence is TGTGCCAGCAGCTTAAACGCCGGGTCTGATACGCAGTATTTT. Supplemented by reference TRBV7-3 and TRBJ2-3, the full variable domain reads GAGVSQTPSNKVTEKGKYVELRCDPISGHTALYWYRQSLGQGPEFLIYFQGTGAADDSGLPNDRFFAVRPEGSVSTLKIQRTERGDSAVYLCASSLNAGSDTQYFGPGTRLTVL.